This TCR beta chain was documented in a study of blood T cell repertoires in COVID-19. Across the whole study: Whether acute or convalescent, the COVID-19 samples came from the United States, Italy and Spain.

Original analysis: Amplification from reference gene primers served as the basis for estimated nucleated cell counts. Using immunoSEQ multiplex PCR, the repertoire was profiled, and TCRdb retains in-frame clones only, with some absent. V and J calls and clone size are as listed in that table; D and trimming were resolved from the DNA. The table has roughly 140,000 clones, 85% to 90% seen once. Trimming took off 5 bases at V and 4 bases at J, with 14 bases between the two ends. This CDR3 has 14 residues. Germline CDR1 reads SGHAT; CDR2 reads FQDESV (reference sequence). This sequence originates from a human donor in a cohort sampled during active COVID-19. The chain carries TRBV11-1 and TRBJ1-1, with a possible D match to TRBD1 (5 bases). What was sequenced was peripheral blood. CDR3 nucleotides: TGTGCCAGCAGCGATCGGACGGGGGGCACTGAAGCTTTCTTT. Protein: CASSDRTGGTEAFF.